This T cell receptor beta chain comes out of a study of tumor and adjacent non-tumor tissue in lung cancer. The overall study: There were fewer than 15 adenocarcinoma, a couple of squamous cell carcinoma and 1 small cell lung cancer cases.

TCRbeta libraries were built with three rounds of nested PCR, modified from ARM-PCR. Via MiXCR, TCRdb re-called the multiplex PCR reads, giving one row per CDR3 protein. The table has fewer than 100,000 distinct CDR3 sequences, approximately 77% seen once. This CDR3 has 13 amino acids. CDR1 and CDR2 (germline): SQVTM, ANQGSEA. This clonotype is a singleton in its sample. Its antigen remains unidentified. At one end the junction does not follow the germline gene, possibly because of a read error. General study points: TCR diversity was significantly greater in tumor than normal lung tissue.

This sample's RNA came from whole unsorted tissue. Chemotherapy-naive patients with new lung cancer underwent thoracic surgery in China, August–late 2014. This clonotype originated in a woman aged 40 to 50 with non-small cell lung cancer. The chain combines TRBV29-1 with TRBJ1-6; D remains ambiguous. The sequencing input was lung tumor tissue. DNA of the CDR3: TGCAGCGTTGCGGTCGGGGAAGGCTTACCCCTCCACTTC. Amino acids: CSVAVGEGLPLHF. Filled out from reference TRBV29-1 and TRBJ1-6, the complete variable domain reads SAVISQKPSRDICQRGTSLTIQCQVDSQVTMMFWYRQQPGQSLTLIATANQGSEATYESGFVIDKFPISRPNLTFSTLTVSNMSPEDSSIYLCSVAVGEGLPLHFGNGTRLTVT.